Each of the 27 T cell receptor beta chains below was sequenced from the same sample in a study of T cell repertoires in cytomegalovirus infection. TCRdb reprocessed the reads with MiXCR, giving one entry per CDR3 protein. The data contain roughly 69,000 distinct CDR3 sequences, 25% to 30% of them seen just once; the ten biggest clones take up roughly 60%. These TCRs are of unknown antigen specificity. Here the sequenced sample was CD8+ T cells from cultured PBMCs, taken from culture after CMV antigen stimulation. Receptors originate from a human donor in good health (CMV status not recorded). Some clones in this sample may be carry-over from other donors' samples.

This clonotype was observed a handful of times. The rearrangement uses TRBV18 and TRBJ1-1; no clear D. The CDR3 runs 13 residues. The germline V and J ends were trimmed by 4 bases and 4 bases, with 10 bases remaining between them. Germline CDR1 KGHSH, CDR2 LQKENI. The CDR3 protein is CASSQGTGTEAFF. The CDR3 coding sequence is TGTGCCAGCTCACAAGGCACGGGCACTGAAGCTTTCTTT.

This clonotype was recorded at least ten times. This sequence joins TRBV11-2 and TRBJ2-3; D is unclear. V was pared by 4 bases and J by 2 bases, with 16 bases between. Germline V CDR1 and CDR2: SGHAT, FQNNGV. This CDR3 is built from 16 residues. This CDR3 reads CASSSEREAFTDTQYF. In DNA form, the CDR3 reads TGTGCCAGCAGCTCGGAGCGAGAAGCTTTCACAGATACGCAGTATTTT.

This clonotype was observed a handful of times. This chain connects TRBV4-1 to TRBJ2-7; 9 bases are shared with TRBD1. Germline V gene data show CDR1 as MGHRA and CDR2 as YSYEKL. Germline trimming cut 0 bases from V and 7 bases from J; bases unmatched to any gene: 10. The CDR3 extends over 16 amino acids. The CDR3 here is CASSQDASGTGREQYF. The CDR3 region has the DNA TGCGCCAGCAGCCAAGATGCATCCGGGACAGGGCGAGAGCAGTACTTC.

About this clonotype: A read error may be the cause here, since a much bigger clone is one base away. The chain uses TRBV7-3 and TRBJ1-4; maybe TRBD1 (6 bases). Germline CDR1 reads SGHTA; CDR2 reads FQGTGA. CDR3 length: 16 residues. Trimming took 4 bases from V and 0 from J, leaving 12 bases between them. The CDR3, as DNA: TGTGCCAGCAGCTCCTCCGGGGGGCCAACTAATGAAAAACTGTTTTTT. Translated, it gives CASSSSGGPTNEKLFF. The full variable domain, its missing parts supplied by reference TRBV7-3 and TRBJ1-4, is GAGVSQTPSNKVTEKGKYVELRCDPISGHTALYWYRQSLGQGPEFLIYFQGTGAADDSGLPNDRFFAVRPEGSVSTLKIQRTERGDSAVYLCASSSSGGPTNEKLFFGSGTQLSVL.

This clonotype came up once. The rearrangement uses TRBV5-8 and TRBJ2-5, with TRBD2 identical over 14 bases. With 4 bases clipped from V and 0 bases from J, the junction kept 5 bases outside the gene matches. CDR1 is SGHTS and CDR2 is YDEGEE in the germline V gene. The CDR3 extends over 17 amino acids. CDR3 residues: CASSPGLAGVNQETQYF. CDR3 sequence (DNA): TGTGCCAGCAGCCCGGGACTAGCGGGAGTCAACCAAGAGACCCAGTACTTC.

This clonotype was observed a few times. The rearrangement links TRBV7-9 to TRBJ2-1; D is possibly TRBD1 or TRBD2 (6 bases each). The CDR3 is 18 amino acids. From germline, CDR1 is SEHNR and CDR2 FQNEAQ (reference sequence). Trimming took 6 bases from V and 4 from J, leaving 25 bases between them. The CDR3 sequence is CASRPPNGQPSVYNEQFF. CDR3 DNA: TGTGCCAGCAGACCCCCAAATGGACAGCCTAGCGTTTACAATGAGCAGTTCTTC.

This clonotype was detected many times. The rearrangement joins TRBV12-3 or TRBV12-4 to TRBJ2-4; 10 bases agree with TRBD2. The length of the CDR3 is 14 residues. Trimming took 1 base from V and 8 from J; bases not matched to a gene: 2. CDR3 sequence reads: CASSLGLAGDIQYF. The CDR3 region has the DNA TGTGCCAGCAGTTTAGGACTAGCGGGTGACATTCAGTACTTC.

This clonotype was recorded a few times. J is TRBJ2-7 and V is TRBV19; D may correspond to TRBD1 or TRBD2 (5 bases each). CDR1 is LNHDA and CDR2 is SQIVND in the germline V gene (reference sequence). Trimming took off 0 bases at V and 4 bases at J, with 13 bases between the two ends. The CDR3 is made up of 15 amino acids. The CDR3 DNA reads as TGTGCCAGTAGTATAGAGTACGGGGCAGCGTACGAGCAGTACTTC. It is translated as CASSIEYGAAYEQYF.

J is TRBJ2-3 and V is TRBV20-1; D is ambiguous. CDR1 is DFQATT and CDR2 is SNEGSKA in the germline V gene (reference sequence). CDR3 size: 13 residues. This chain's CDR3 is CTPMDSFTDTQYF. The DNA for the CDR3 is TGCACTCCCATGGATTCCTTCACAGATACGCAGTATTTT.

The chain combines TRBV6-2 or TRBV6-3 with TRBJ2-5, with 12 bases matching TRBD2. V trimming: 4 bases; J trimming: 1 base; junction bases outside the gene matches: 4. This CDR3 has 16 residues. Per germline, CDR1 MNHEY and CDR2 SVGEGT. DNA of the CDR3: TGTGCCAGCAGTTCGCGACTAGCGGGAGTCCAAGAGACCCAGTACTTC. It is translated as CASSSRLAGVQETQYF.

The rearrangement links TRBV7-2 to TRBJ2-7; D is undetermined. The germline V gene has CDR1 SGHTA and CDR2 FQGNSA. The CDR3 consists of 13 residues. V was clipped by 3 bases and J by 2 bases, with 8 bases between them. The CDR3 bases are TGTGCCAGCAGCTTTACGCAGGCCTACGAGCAGTACTTC. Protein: CASSFTQAYEQYF. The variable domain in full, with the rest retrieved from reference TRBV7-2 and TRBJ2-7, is GAGVSQSPSNKVTEKGKDVELRCDPISGHTALYWYRQSLGQGLEFLIYFQGNSAPDKSGLPSDRFSAERTGGSVSTLTIQRTQQEDSAVYLCASSFTQAYEQYFGPGTRLTVT.

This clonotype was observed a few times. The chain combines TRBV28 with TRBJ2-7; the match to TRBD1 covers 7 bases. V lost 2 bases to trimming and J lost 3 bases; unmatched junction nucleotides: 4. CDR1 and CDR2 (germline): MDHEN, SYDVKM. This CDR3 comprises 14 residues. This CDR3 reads CASSLGQAGYEQYF. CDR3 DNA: TGTGCCAGCAGTTTAGGACAGGCGGGCTACGAGCAGTACTTC.

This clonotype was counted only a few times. CDR3: CASSHDPGTGGFNQPQHF. CDR3 DNA sequence: TGCGCCAGCAGCCACGACCCCGGGACAGGGGGATTCAATCAGCCCCAGCATTTT. The chain carries TRBV4-1 and TRBJ1-5, with 11 bases lining up with TRBD1. The germline V gene encodes CDR1 MGHRA and CDR2 YSYEKL. J lost 3 bases, V lost 3 bases, and 10 bases had no gene match. This CDR3 region has 18 residues.

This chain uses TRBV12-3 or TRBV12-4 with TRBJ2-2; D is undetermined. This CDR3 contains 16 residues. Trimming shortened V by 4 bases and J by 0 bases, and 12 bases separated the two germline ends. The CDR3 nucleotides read TGTGCCAGCAGTTCTCGGCCGATGACGAACACCGGGGAGCTGTTTTTT. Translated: CASSSRPMTNTGELFF.

As DNA, the CDR3 is TGTGCCTGGAGTGATGGGGGATCCTACGAGCAGTACTTC. Its protein product is CAWSDGGSYEQYF. The V gene is TRBV30, the J gene TRBJ2-7; D may correspond to TRBD1 or TRBD2 (5 bases each). The CDR3 runs 13 residues. The V gene's germline CDR1 is GTSNPN and CDR2 SVGIG (reference sequence). V was shortened by 1 base and J by 1 base, with 8 bases between the two germline ends.

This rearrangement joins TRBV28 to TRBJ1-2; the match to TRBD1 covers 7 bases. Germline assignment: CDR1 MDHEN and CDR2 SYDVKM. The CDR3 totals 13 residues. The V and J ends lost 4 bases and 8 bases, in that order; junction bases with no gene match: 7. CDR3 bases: TGTGCCAGCAGTTCACAGGGGCTGGGGGGCTACACCTTC. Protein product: CASSSQGLGGYTF.

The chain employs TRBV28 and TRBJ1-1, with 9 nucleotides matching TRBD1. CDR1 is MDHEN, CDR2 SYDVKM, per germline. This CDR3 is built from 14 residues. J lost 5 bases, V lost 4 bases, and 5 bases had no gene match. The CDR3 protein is CASSYRGLRTEAFF. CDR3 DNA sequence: TGTGCCAGCAGTTACAGGGGGCTGAGGACTGAAGCTTTCTTT.

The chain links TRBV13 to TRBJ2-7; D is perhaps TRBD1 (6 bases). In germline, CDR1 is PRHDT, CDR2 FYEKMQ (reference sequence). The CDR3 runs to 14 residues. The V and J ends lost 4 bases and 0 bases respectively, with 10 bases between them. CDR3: CASSSQGPSYEQYF. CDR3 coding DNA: TGTGCCAGCAGCTCACAGGGACCCTCCTACGAGCAGTACTTC.

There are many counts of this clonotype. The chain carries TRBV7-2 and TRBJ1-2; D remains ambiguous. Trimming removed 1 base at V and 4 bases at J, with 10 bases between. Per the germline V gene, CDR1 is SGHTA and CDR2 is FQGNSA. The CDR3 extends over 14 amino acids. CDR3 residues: CASSLVEGSYGYTF. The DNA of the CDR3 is TGTGCCAGCAGCTTAGTGGAAGGGAGCTATGGCTACACCTTC.

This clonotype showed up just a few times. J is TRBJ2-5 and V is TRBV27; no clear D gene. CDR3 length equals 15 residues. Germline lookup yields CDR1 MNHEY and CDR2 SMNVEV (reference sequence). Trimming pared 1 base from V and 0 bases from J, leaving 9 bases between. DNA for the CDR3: TGTGCCAGCAGTTTATTTAAAGGGAACCAAGAGACCCAGTACTTC. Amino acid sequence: CASSLFKGNQETQYF.

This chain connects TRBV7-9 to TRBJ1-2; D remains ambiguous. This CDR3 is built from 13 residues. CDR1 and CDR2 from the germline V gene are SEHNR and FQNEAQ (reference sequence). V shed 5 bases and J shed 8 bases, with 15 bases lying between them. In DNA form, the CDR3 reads TGTGCCAGCAGCCCCATTGGGTCCGGAGGCTACACCTTC. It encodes CASSPIGSGGYTF.

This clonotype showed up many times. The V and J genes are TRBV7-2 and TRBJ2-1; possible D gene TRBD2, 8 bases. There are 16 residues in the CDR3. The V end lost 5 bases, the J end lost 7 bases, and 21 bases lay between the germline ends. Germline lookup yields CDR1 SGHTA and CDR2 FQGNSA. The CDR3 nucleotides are TGTGCCAGCAGCCCAGGGGGGACTAGGGGATTAAATGAGCAGTTCTTC. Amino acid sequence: CASSPGGTRGLNEQFF.

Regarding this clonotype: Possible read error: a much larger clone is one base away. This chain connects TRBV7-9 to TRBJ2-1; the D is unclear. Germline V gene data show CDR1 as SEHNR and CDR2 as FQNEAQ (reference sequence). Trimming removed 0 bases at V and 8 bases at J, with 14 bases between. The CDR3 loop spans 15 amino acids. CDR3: CASSLADDMRHEQFF. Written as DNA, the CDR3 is TGTGCCAGCAGCTTAGCGGACGATATGCGCCATGAGCAGTTCTTC.

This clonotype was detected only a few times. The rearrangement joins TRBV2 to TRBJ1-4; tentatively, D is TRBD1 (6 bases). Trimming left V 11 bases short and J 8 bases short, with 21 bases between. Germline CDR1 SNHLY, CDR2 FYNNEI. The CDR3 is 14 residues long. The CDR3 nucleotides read TGTGCCTCTACTTCAGGGGATAGGAACGAAAAACTGTTTTTT. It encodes CASTSGDRNEKLFF.

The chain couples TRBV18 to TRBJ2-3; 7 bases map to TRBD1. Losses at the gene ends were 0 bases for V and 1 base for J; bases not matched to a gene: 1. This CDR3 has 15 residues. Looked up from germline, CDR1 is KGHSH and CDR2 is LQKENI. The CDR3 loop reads CASSPPDRGTDTQYF. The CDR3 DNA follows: TGTGCCAGCTCACCACCCGACAGGGGCACAGATACGCAGTATTTT.

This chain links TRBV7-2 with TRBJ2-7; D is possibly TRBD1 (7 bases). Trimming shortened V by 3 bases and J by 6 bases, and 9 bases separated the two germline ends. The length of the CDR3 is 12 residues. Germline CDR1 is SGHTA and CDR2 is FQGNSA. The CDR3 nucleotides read TGTGCCAGCAGCTTCCAGGGGGGCGAGCAGTACTTC. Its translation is CASSFQGGEQYF.

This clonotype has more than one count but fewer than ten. In DNA, the CDR3 is TGTGCCAGCCAAACCCGAAGGCCCCAGCATTTT. It translates to CASQTRRPQHF. This chain uses TRBV27 with TRBJ1-5; D gene ambiguous. Trimming stripped 8 bases from V and 9 bases from J, with 11 bases between. The CDR3 has 11 residues. Germline CDR1 and CDR2: MNHEY and SMNVEV (reference sequence).